This T cell receptor (beta chain) was profiled in a study of B cell selection in AIRE deficiency. The protocol was immunoSEQ multiplex PCR, while the TCRdb copy is restricted to in-frame clones and leaves out a portion. The sample has roughly 25,000 clones, less than 97% seen once; the top ten hold 0.2% to 0.3%. Remarks on this clone: The antigen is unknown.

Study-wide points: CDR3s were shorter in shared Treg sequences, reflecting few non-templated nucleotide insertions. Of about 3,900 shared Treg TCRbeta sequences, roughly 32% were healthy-donor-only and about 9.1% patient-only.

Sorting defined conventional CD4 T cells as CD4+CD127+. Control samples were from healthy, unrelated donors. Trimming stripped 5 bases from V and 3 bases from J, with 22 bases between. The CDR3 totals 17 residues. CDR1 and CDR2 from the germline V gene are SGHTA and FQGNSA. The TCR was taken from a human donor in good health. Sequenced sample: CD4+CD127+ conventional T cells sorted from PBMCs. This chain connects TRBV7-2 to TRBJ2-5; D gene ambiguous. CDR3 sequence: CASSPSQAPRIEETQYF. The DNA for the CDR3 is TGTGCCAGCAGCCCGAGTCAGGCCCCGCGAATCGAAGAGACCCAGTACTTC.